This TCR beta chain was profiled in a study of cytomegalovirus exposure and HLA in healthy donors. The CDR3 sequence is 15 residues long. Trimming removed 0 bases from V and 3 bases from J, with 12 bases in between. The germline CDR1 and CDR2 sequences are SGHRS and YFSETQ. The PCR made use of 60 Vbeta and 13 Jbeta primers. TCRdb's table, derived via immunoSEQ multiplex PCR, lists solely in-frame clones and lacks some. The repertoire table contains tens of thousands of clones. The chain joins TRBV5-1 to TRBJ2-5, with D perhaps TRBD1 (6 bases). This clonotype originated in a man aged 45-65 years in good health and CMV-seronegative. The specimen sequenced was PBMCs. DNA of the CDR3: TGCGCCAGCAGCTTGGCCGGGACACCAGAAGAGACCCAGTACTTC. The encoded protein is CASSLAGTPEETQYF.